This entry lists 18 T cell receptor beta chains sequenced from one sample in a study of siplizumab effects on memory and regulatory T cells. Measured with immunoSEQ multiplex PCR; TCRdb has only the in-frame clones, and not every one. The sample lists approximately 94,000 clones, around 93% occurring once. Specimen: non-Treg CD4+ T cells sorted from blood. Every receptor here comes from a human donor in good health.

This chain uses TRBV18 with TRBJ2-5; 7 bases map to TRBD1. Germline values: CDR1 KGHSH, CDR2 LQKENI. The V gene end was trimmed by 3 bases and the J gene end by 2 bases; junction bases not matched to a gene: 3. This CDR3 contains 14 residues. The CDR3 region is CASSPYRGQETQYF. CDR3 DNA: TGTGCCAGCTCACCCTACAGGGGACAAGAGACCCAGTACTTC. The full variable domain, rest sourced from reference TRBV18 and TRBJ2-5, is NAGVMQNPRHLVRRRGQEARLRCSPMKGHSHVYWYRQLPEEGLKFMVYLQKENIIDESGMPKERFSAEFPKEGPSILRIQQVVRGDSAAYFCASSPYRGQETQYFGPGTRLLVL.

This chain joins TRBV6-5 and TRBJ1-4, with 7 bases that match TRBD1. The germline V gene has CDR1 MNHEY and CDR2 SVGAGI. J was trimmed by 5 bases and V by 6 bases; bases with no gene match: 9. There are 15 residues in the CDR3. The CDR3 sequence: CASRLTGNLNEKLFF. In nucleotides, the CDR3 is TGTGCCAGCAGACTGACAGGGAACCTCAATGAAAAACTGTTTTTT.

J is TRBJ2-2 and V is TRBV5-4, with a tentative D call TRBD2 (6 bases). This CDR3 spans 16 amino acids. Germline assignment: CDR1 SGHNT and CDR2 YYREEE (reference sequence). Trimming took off 2 bases at V and 5 bases at J, with 16 bases between the two ends. The CDR3 sequence: CASSLEGTSGTGELFF. CDR3 sequence (DNA): TGTGCCAGCAGCTTAGAAGGGACTTCGGGGACCGGGGAGCTGTTTTTT.

This rearrangement joins TRBV2 to TRBJ2-1; D is ambiguous. V lost 5 bases, J lost 0 bases, and 11 bases lay in between. Germline V gene data show CDR1 as SNHLY and CDR2 as FYNNEI. This CDR3 is 15 amino acids long. This chain's CDR3 is CASSNKASSYNEQFF. CDR3 bases: TGTGCCAGCAGTAACAAGGCGAGCTCCTACAATGAGCAGTTCTTC.

This clone is a singleton in its sample. The chain carries TRBV15 and TRBJ2-2, with TRBD2 identical over 8 bases. Trimming cost V 0 bases and J 1 base; bases outside gene matches: 4. Germline lookup yields CDR1 LNHNV and CDR2 YYDKDF (reference sequence). The CDR3 consists of 17 residues. The CDR3 nucleotides read TGTGCCACCAGCAGAGATCCCAGCGGGGGGAACACCGGGGAGCTGTTTTTT. Translating it yields CATSRDPSGGNTGELFF.

The chain is built from TRBV9 and TRBJ2-3, with 7 bases aligning to TRBD2. V dropped 0 bases and J dropped 5; count of bases not matched to a gene: 9. The CDR3 sequence is 16 residues long. The germline V gene encodes CDR1 SGDLS and CDR2 YYNGEE. The CDR3 DNA sequence: TGTGCCAGCAGCGTAGGTCTAGCGGAAGAGGTAGATACGCAGTATTTT. Protein sequence: CASSVGLAEEVDTQYF.

This sequence joins TRBV18 and TRBJ2-6; TRBD1 aligns across 10 bases. CDR1 KGHSH and CDR2 LQKENI come from the germline V gene. V was clipped by 2 bases and J by 0 bases; unmatched bases: 13. The CDR3 loop spans 21 amino acids. CDR3 nucleotide sequence: TGTGCCAGCTCACCAGTGGGACAGGGGTCACTCCGGTCCTCTGGGGCCAACGTCCTGACTTTC. Residues: CASSPVGQGSLRSSGANVLTF.

This sequence joins TRBV4-2 and TRBJ2-5; D remains unclear. The CDR3 runs 15 residues. In germline, CDR1 is LGHNA, CDR2 YNFKEQ. The ends were cut back, 8 bases at V and 5 bases at J, with 21 bases in the middle. CDR3 nucleotide sequence: TGTGCCAGCCGACTGCAGTTGTGGGCTTTCGAGACCCAGTACTTC. Its translation: CASRLQLWAFETQYF.

This clone occurred once. The CDR3 DNA follows: TGTGCCAGCAGACGGGACAGGGCAAGCAATCAGCCCCAGCATTTT. The encoded protein is CASRRDRASNQPQHF. The chain carries TRBV2 and TRBJ1-5; 9 positions agree with TRBD1. After removal of 6 bases from V and 1 base from J, the junction contained 4 bases not matched to a gene. This CDR3 region has 15 residues. The germline gives CDR1 SNHLY, CDR2 FYNNEI.

This clone was recorded once. The chain uses TRBV7-3 and TRBJ2-3, with 13 bases matching TRBD2. The CDR3 runs to 16 residues. The ends lost 4 bases at V and 2 bases at J; junction bases unmatched: 3. Germline lookup yields CDR1 SGHTA and CDR2 FQGTGA. The CDR3 protein is CASSSTSGRATDTQYF. CDR3 bases: TGTGCCAGCAGCTCCACTAGCGGGAGGGCCACAGATACGCAGTATTTT. The complete variable domain, with remaining parts taken from reference TRBV7-3 and TRBJ2-3, reads GAGVSQTPSNKVTEKGKYVELRCDPISGHTALYWYRQSLGQGPEFLIYFQGTGAADDSGLPNDRFFAVRPEGSVSTLKIQRTERGDSAVYLCASSSTSGRATDTQYFGPGTRLTVL.

The chain links TRBV9 to TRBJ2-7; D not resolved. Germline V gives CDR1 SGDLS, CDR2 YYNGEE. V gave up 3 bases and J gave up 3 bases, with 4 bases separating them. The length of the CDR3 is 11 residues. The CDR3 region is CASSAGYEQYF. The CDR3 DNA reads as TGTGCCAGCAGCGCCGGCTACGAGCAGTACTTC.

The V call is TRBV14, the J call TRBJ2-1; 7 bases match TRBD1. The J segment lost 10 bases and the V segment lost 4 bases, leaving 16 bases of the junction unmatched. Germline V gene data show CDR1 as SGHDN and CDR2 as FVKESK. The CDR3 has 16 amino acids. The CDR3 DNA follows: TGTGCCAGCAGCCGTTTCACAGGGGTAACCTCCCAGGAGCAGTTCTTC. Amino acid sequence: CASSRFTGVTSQEQFF.

The V gene is TRBV11-3, the J gene TRBJ2-7; 7 positions match TRBD1. V lost 5 bases and J lost 2; bases outside the gene matches: 6. Germline assignment: CDR1 SGHNT and CDR2 YENEEA. The length of the CDR3 is 14 residues. The CDR3 region has the DNA TGTGCCAGCAGCCTAGTGGACAGGCCCTACGAGCAGTACTTC. Translation gives CASSLVDRPYEQYF.

This chain connects TRBV19 to TRBJ2-5; 8 bases align to TRBD1. V trimming: 6 bases; J trimming: 1 base; junction bases outside the gene matches: 7. The germline gives CDR1 LNHDA, CDR2 SQIVND (reference sequence). The CDR3 extends over 15 amino acids. For the CDR3, the DNA is TGTGCCAGTAGGGAGACAGGGGCAGGCCAAGAGACCCAGTACTTC. It encodes CASRETGAGQETQYF.

This clone was counted between two and nine times. The V gene is TRBV5-1, the J gene TRBJ1-1, with 7 bases that match TRBD1. Germline lookup yields CDR1 SGHRS and CDR2 YFSETQ. Losses at the gene ends were 2 bases for V and 1 base for J; bases not matched to a gene: 5. This CDR3 has 15 residues. The CDR3 DNA reads as TGCGCCAGCAGCTTAAGGACAGGTCAGAACACTGAAGCTTTCTTT. It codes for CASSLRTGQNTEAFF.

This clone is a singleton in its sample. The chain carries TRBV28 and TRBJ2-6, with D possibly TRBD1 on 5 matching bases. With 3 bases removed from V and 3 bases from J, the gap between germline ends came to 15 bases. Germline CDR1 and CDR2: MDHEN and SYDVKM. This CDR3 comprises 17 residues. The CDR3 DNA follows: TGTGCCAGCAGTTTTAACAGGTGGGAAGGTGGGGCCAACGTCCTGACTTTC. This codes for CASSFNRWEGGANVLTF.

The chain has TRBV6-1 and TRBJ1-3, with D unclear. V was shortened by 1 base and J by 3 bases, with 10 bases between the two germline ends. Germline CDR1 and CDR2: MNHNS and SASEGT. The CDR3 consists of 15 residues. CDR3 residues: CASSEGSLGGNTIYF. The CDR3 coding sequence is TGTGCCAGCAGTGAAGGGTCCCTGGGTGGAAACACCATATATTTT.

V gene TRBV27 combines with J gene TRBJ2-7, with 9 bases lining up with TRBD2. V lost 5 bases to trimming and J lost 4 bases; unmatched junction nucleotides: 6. This CDR3 is built from 14 residues. Germline CDR1 reads MNHEY; CDR2 reads SMNVEV (reference sequence). CDR3 in amino acids: CASSRVAGDYEQYF. DNA of the CDR3: TGTGCCAGCAGTCGGGTAGCGGGAGATTACGAGCAGTACTTC.